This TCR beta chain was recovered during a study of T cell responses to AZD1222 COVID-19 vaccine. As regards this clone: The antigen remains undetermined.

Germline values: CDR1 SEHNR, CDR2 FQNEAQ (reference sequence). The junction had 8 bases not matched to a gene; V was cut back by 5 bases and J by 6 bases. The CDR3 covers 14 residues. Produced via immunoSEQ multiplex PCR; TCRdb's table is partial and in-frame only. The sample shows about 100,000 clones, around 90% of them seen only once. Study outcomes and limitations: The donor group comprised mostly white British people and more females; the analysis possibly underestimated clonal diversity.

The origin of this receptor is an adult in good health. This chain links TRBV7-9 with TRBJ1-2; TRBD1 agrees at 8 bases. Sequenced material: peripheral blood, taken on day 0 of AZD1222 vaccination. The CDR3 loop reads CASSPLRGRDGYTF. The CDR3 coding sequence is TGTGCCAGCAGCCCCCTCAGGGGGCGGGATGGCTACACCTTC.